This T cell receptor beta chain was sequenced during a study of T cell responses to AZD1222 COVID-19 vaccine. TCRdb keeps only in-frame clones here, not all; method: immunoSEQ multiplex PCR. The sample holds about 94,000 clones, about 88% seen once. Trimming took 0 bases from V and 0 from J, leaving 10 bases between them. The CDR3 spans 16 residues. Per the germline V gene, CDR1 is SGHRS and CDR2 is YFSETQ. This sequence originates from an adult in good health. The rearrangement joins TRBV5-1 to TRBJ2-1; D is unclear. This specimen consisted of peripheral blood, obtained on day 0 of AZD1222 vaccination. CDR3 sequence reads: CASSLEGQSSYNEQFF. CDR3 bases: TGCGCCAGCAGCTTGGAAGGGCAAAGCTCCTACAATGAGCAGTTCTTC.